The T cell receptor beta chain under discussion was sequenced for a study of blood T cell repertoires in COVID-19. About the research overall: Italy, Spain and the United States were the sources of the convalescent and acute COVID-19 samples.

This CDR3 region has 14 residues. V trimming: 6 bases; J trimming: 0 bases; junction bases outside the gene matches: 0. Looked up from germline, CDR1 is SNHLY and CDR2 is FYNNEI. As originally analysed: The authors estimated nucleated cell counts from reference gene primer amplification. Profiled with immunoSEQ multiplex PCR; TCRdb holds only in-frame clones, not every one. D and trimming were read from the DNA, whereas the V and J calls and clone size are those reported in that table. Of fewer than 350,000 clones listed, approximately 84% are singletons. The rearrangement uses TRBV2 and TRBJ1-3; TRBD1 matches 9 bases. The origin of this receptor is a woman in her twenties or thirties who had recovered from COVID-19. The material sequenced was peripheral blood. CDR3 residues: CASRTGGSGNTIYF. CDR3 bases: TGTGCCAGCAGGACAGGGGGCTCTGGAAACACCATATATTTT.